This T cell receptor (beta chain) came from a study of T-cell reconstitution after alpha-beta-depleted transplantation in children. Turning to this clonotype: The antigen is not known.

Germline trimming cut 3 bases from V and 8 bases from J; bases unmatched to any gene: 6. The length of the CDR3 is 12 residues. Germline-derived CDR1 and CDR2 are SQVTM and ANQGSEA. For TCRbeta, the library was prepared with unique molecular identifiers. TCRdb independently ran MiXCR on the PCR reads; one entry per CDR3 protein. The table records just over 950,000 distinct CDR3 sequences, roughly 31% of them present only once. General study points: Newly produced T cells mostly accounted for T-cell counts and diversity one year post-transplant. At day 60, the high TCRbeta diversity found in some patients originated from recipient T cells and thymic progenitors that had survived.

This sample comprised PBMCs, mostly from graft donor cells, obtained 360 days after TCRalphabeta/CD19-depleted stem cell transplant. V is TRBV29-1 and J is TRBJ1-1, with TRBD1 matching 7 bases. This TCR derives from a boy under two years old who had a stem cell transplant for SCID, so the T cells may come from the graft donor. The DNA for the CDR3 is TGCAGCGTTGACCCGACAGGGACCGAAGCTTTCTTT. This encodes CSVDPTGTEAFF.